This T cell receptor (beta chain) came from a study of cytomegalovirus exposure and HLA in healthy donors (dated by TCRdb to 2016 to 2017). In the study overall: The 500 to 800 repertoires of the first cohort and the 120 validation repertoires were produced on the same platform, according to a later analysis. The aim of the study was to test whether cataloging public T cell receptors could identify signatures of past pathogen exposure. Along with the approximately 700-subject first cohort, a separate validation cohort of over 90 different subjects was used. To predict cytomegalovirus infection status, the study brought together high-throughput TCR immunosequencing, statistical association of individual TCRs with disease status, and machine learning.

Donors formed part of the validation cohort, which comprised 120 subjects and was distinct from the first cohort of some 700 subjects. Receptor libraries were prepared by the immunoSEQ multiplex PCR assay. The original methods were these. A statistical classification framework was developed to diagnose cytomegalovirus status using the catalog of TCR beta chain sequences. This is the immuneACCESS table as TCRdb keeps it, with only in-frame sequences that have V and J called. A part of the clones is gone; compared with another copy, unresolved V genes explain less than half, and the rest is unexplained. For V, J and clone size, that table is used; D and trimming come from the DNA. The sample table shows some 230,000 clones, and about 90% are seen once. The top ten constitute more than 1% of the sample. Points on this clone: Its antigen target is currently unknown. No base quality values were provided; no much bigger clone lies one nucleotide off.

Germline trimming amounts to 4 bases on V and 3 bases on J, with 8 as the count of junction bases outside the gene matches. The CDR3 measures 16 amino acids from cysteine to phenylalanine. Solely the CDR3 DNA is kept, with 48 bases framed from the first base. Taken from the germline V gene (reference sequence), the CDR1 and CDR2 loops are LNHDA and SQIVND. The paper as a whole reports these results and caveats: While some public TCRs were present in many individuals, most TCR sequences turned up only very rarely across donors. A later analysis found that TCRs clustered in the first cohort also tended to co-occur in the roughly 120 validation repertoires, with 94% of cluster scores above 0. The validation cohort had no HLA typing available for a later analysis, so co-occurrence within that cohort was assessed over all 110 or so repertoires. The study listed approximately 150 TCR beta chains as associated with cytomegalovirus. A few of the identified cytomegalovirus-associated TCR beta chains were confirmed in vitro to be specific for cytomegalovirus antigens. The classifier was reported to diagnose cytomegalovirus status with high specificity and sensitivity in both the original and validation cohorts. According to the authors, the approach could potentially be generalized to other disease states and immunological phenotypes.

This sequence was found in a woman aged 18-29 years in good health and CMV-seronegative. Sequencing was carried out using PBMCs. Recombination linked TRBV19 to TRBJ1-1; TRBD1 fits 10 bases in the junction. The CDR3 protein is CASSRYRTGGDTEAFF. The DNA sequence is as follows: TGTGCCAGTAGTAGATACCGGACAGGGGGAGACACTGAAGCTTTCTTT.